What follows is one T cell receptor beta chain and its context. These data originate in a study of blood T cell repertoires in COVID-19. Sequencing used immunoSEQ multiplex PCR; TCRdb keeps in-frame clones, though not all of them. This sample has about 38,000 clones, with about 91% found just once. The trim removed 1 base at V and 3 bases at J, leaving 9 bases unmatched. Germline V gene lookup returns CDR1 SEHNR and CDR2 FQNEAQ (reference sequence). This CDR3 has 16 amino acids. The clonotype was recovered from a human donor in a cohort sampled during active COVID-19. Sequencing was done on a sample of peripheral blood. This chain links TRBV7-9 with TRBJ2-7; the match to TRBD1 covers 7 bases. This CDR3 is CASSLVGTARYYEQYF. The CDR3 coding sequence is TGTGCCAGCAGCTTAGTAGGGACAGCACGCTACTACGAGCAGTACTTC.